Included here is one T cell receptor beta chain sequence, with context. The data derive from a study of T-cell memory formation after mild COVID-19. Background on the study: Largely, the TCR clusters proved donor specific.

This CDR3 has 13 amino acids. Per germline, CDR1 DFQATT and CDR2 SNEGSKA (reference sequence). With 6 bases removed from V and 8 bases from J, the gap between germline ends came to 17 bases. After 5'RACE with constant-segment primers, TCR alpha and TCR beta cDNA libraries carrying sample barcodes and UMIs were obtained. Via MiXCR, TCRdb re-called the 5' RACE reads, giving one row per CDR3 protein. The data show about 190,000 distinct CDR3 sequences, roughly 27% seen once. Sequencing used PBMCs or a T cell subset sorted from them (not recorded which). The chain joins TRBV20-1 to TRBJ2-1, with D unclear. The receptor comes from an adult woman who had mild COVID-19 (a few samples of this study predate the infection). Cell type and time point are not known. CDR3 sequence: CSAFLGPGDEQFF. Here the CDR3 DNA reads TGCAGTGCCTTTTTGGGCCCCGGCGATGAGCAGTTCTTC.